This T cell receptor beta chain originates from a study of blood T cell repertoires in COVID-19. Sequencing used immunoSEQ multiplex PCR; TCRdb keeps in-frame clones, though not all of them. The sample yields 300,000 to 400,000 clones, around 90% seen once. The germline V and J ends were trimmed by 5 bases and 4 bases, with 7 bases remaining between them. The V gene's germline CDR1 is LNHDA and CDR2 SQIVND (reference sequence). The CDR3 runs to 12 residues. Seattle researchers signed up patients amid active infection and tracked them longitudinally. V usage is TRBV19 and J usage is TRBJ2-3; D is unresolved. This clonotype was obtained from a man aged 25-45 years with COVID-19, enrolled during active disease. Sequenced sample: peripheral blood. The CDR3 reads CASSPSPDTQYF. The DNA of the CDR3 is TGTGCCAGTAGTCCCTCCCCAGATACGCAGTATTTT.